This TCR beta chain was documented in a study of blood T cell repertoires in COVID-19 (dated by TCRdb to 2020 to 2022). For context, the study as a whole: Collaborator samples came from the United States, Italy and Spain and covered acute and convalescent phases of COVID-19. The prospective study material was composed of cDNA or gDNA derived from T cells, B-cell-depleted T cells, or PBMCs. Deeply sampled blood TCRbeta repertoires from subjects exposed to, actively infected with, or recovered from COVID-19 were included in the dataset. The repertoires were released in a freely available public database intended as a resource for research on the immune response to SARS-CoV-2. Samples came from the ongoing ImmuneRACE study (first 160 participants) plus 1,254 subjects from 6 global collaborators. Nearly every sample came with metadata listing a de-identified subject ID, COVID-19 status, age in years and sex. HLA class I and class II types, where available, came from metadata supplied by the sample provider rather than from assay-based typing. The research as a whole found: How much clinical and demographic metadata was included differed by source and by participant, and the metadata was provided uncurated.

Participants in the prospective study were enrolled through a virtual design, were aged roughly 18 to 100 years, and lived in approximately 25 United States geographic areas. To assign participants to cohorts, the prospective study relied on clinical history that participants themselves reported in a screening survey and a study questionnaire. Mobile phlebotomists in the prospective study collected whole blood, serum and a nasopharyngeal or oropharyngeal swab from every participant. Over a roughly 2-month period, participants in the prospective study had the option of providing additional blood draws and questionnaires. Prospective study blood samples were shipped either frozen or at room temperature before DNA extraction. As for this clone: The clone's antigen remains unknown. Base qualities were left out, and no much larger clone turns up one base away.

V and J are truncated by 4 bases and 8 bases respectively, leaving an intervening sequence of 14 bases. The CDR3 runs 13 amino acids, cysteine and phenylalanine included. The kept DNA is CDR3 alone, 39 bases in frame from the first base. The germline V gene provides CDR1 SQVTM and CDR2 ANQGSEA. TCRbeta CDR3 regions were amplified from genomic DNA using the immunoSEQ Assay, a bias-controlled multiplex PCR. For the original study's pipeline: The number of nucleated cells in each sample was estimated from the amplification of reference gene primers within the assay. To quantify the absolute abundance of each unique TCRbeta CDR3 rearrangement, sequence reads were collapsed and filtered. For each sample, productive Simpson clonality was calculated as the square root of Simpson's diversity index over productive rearrangements. TCRdb carries this immuneACCESS record with in-frame sequences only. Its versions omit some clonotypes, under half of them owing to an unresolved V gene in the studies checked, with the rest unexplained. The V and J calls and clone size are taken from that table; D and trimming were inferred from the DNA. Counted in this sample were roughly 240,000 clones; around 88% of them appeared once. The ten largest account for over 2% of the sample.

This TCR was recovered from a woman in her 40s with acute COVID-19. The chain uses TRBV29-1 and TRBJ2-2; the D segment could be TRBD1, given 6 matching bases. Sequenced: PBMCs or T cells enriched from blood (not recorded which). The base sequence is TGCAGCGTTGTTCCAGACAGGTCGGGGGAGCTGTTTTTT. It is translated as CSVVPDRSGELFF.